This TCR beta chain emerged from a study of T cell changes during pregnancy in multiple sclerosis. Trimming removed 0 bases from V and 6 bases from J; junction bases left unmatched: 8. The CDR3 contains 15 residues. Per germline, CDR1 MGHRA and CDR2 YSYEKL. The repertoire was sequenced with immunoSEQ multiplex PCR; TCRdb's copy has only in-frame clones and lacks some. The data hold just under 65,000 clones, with approximately 95% observed a single time. This clone was counted a single time. The TCR comes from a female donor with multiple sclerosis, enrolled in a pregnancy study. The specimen was CD8+ T cells from peripheral blood mononuclear cells, collected in the second trimester of pregnancy. This chain uses TRBV4-1 with TRBJ2-7; 7 bases map to TRBD2. DNA for the CDR3: TGCGCCAGCAGCCAAGACCGAGGGGAGGGCCGCGAGCAGTACTTC. Residues: CASSQDRGEGREQYF.